This is a list of T cell receptor beta chains from one sample in a study of T cell repertoires and HLA-DP antigens. These receptors have no identified antigens. The protocol was immunoSEQ multiplex PCR, while the TCRdb copy is restricted to in-frame clones and leaves out a portion. Found here are about 73,000 clones, around four fifths of them singletons; the top ten hold 1.6%. Sequencing input: CD4+ T cells from PBMCs. The receptors come from a man in his 60s in good health and CMV-seronegative. CDR3s include the opening cysteine and the closing phenylalanine or tryptophan. A D gene is named only where the DNA matches it firmly. Expanded clones get a size class; other rows say once, few or many, or leave the size out.

>NA|TRBJ1-2|TRBV7-9|TRBD1
TGTGCCAGCAGCTCTCAGGGGGCGGTGTATGGCTACACCTTC
CASSSQGAVYGYTF
>NA|TRBJ1-1|TRBV19|TRBD1
TGTGCCAGTAGTATATCAACCGGGACAGGGGGAGCTTTCTTT
CASSISTGTGGAFF
>NA|TRBJ1-5|TRBV30|TRBD1
TGTGCCTGGAGTGTAAGGGACAGGGTCAATCAGCCCCAGCATTTT
CAWSVRDRVNQPQHF
>NA|TRBJ1-5|TRBV5-6|NA
TGTGCCAGCAGCTTGGTGGGATCGGGGGCTGGTCAGCCCCAGCATTTT
CASSLVGSGAGQPQHF
>NA|TRBJ2-3|TRBV7-3|NA
TGTGCCAGCAGCCCGGGACCGCGCACAGATACGCAGTATTTT
CASSPGPRTDTQYF
>NA|TRBJ2-5|TRBV27|NA
TGTGCCAGCAGTGATCGGCCCGGGTATGCTGGCATGTGGGAGACCCAGTACTTC
CASSDRPGYAGMWETQYF
>once|TRBJ2-3|TRBV6-1|NA
TGTGCCAGCAGAAACCGAGGAGCAGATACGCAGTATTTT
CASRNRGADTQYF
>few|TRBJ1-1|TRBV4-2|TRBD1
TGTGCCAGCAGCATAGACAGGGGGCCTAACACTGAAGCTTTCTTT
CASSIDRGPNTEAFF
>NA|TRBJ1-2|TRBV19|NA
TGTGCCAGTAGCCTCGGTCCTGACTATGGCTACACCTTC
CASSLGPDYGYTF
>NA|TRBJ2-5|TRBV2|NA
TGTGCCAGCGGAGAAACGGAGACCCAGTACTTC
CASGETETQYF
>NA|TRBJ1-5|TRBV5-8|NA
TGTGCCAGCAGCCCATGGAAGGAAGGGCCCGGCAATCAGCCCCAGCATTTT
CASSPWKEGPGNQPQHF
>NA|TRBJ1-2|TRBV7-2|TRBD1
TGTGCCAGCAGCTTAGCGCCCAGGGGGGGCTATGGCTACACCTTC
CASSLAPRGGYGYTF
>many|TRBJ1-2|TRBV2|NA
TGTGCCAGCAGTGAACTCGGGAACTATGGCTACACCTTC
CASSELGNYGYTF
>once|TRBJ2-2|TRBV11-3|NA
TGTGCCAGCAGTTTTAGATTTACCGGGGAGCTGTTTTTT
CASSFRFTGELFF
>NA|TRBJ1-5|TRBV6-6|TRBD1
TGTGCCAGCACCTACGGGGGACAGGGCGATCAGCCCCAGCATTTT
CASTYGGQGDQPQHF
>NA|TRBJ2-7|TRBV9|NA
TGTGCCAGCAGCGTAGGGGGTAGGTCCTACGAGCAGTACTTC
CASSVGGRSYEQYF
>NA|TRBJ1-2|TRBV19|NA
TGTGCCACCAAGCCGGGGGGTGGCTATGGCTACACCTTC
CATKPGGGYGYTF
>NA|TRBJ2-3|TRBV18|TRBD1
TGTGCCAGCTCACCTAGTCGACAGGGGACTAGCACAGATACGCAGTATTTT
CASSPSRQGTSTDTQYF
>NA|TRBJ1-4|TRBV7-2|TRBD1
TGTGCCAGCAGCTTATCCCGGGACAGGGGGAGTGAAAAACTGTTTTTT
CASSLSRDRGSEKLFF
>NA|TRBJ2-2|TRBV11-3|NA
TGTGCCAGCAGCTTATCCGCCCGCACGGCCGGGGAGCTGTTTTTT
CASSLSARTAGELFF
>NA|TRBJ2-5|TRBV7-8|NA
TGTGCCAGCAGCTTAGGGTCAGCCCAAGAGACCCAGTACTTC
CASSLGSAQETQYF
>NA|TRBJ2-1|TRBV4-3|TRBD2
TGCGCCAGCAGCCAGGGACTAGCGGGAGGGCAGGGGCTCTCCTACAATGAGCAGTTCTTC
CASSQGLAGGQGLSYNEQFF
>NA|TRBJ1-5|TRBV6-6|TRBD1
TGTGCCAGCCTGGGACAGGTTAATCAGCCCCAGCATTTT
CASLGQVNQPQHF
>few|TRBJ1-5|TRBV7-2|NA
TGTGCCAGCAGCTTAGGAGGAACAGGGCCAGGGGCCCAGCATTTT
CASSLGGTGPGAQHF
>NA|TRBJ2-5|TRBV5-1|TRBD1
TGCGCCAGCAGCTTGTTTTCACAGGGGCAAGAGACCCAGTACTTC
CASSLFSQGQETQYF
>once|TRBJ2-3|TRBV14|TRBD2
TGTGCCAGCAGCCAGAGACTAGCGGGGAGCCTCACAGATACGCAGTATTTT
CASSQRLAGSLTDTQYF
>NA|TRBJ2-3|TRBV10-3|NA
TGTGCCATCAGTGAGGCCAGCGGGGATACGCAGTATTTT
CAISEASGDTQYF
>NA|TRBJ2-3|TRBV30|NA
TGTGCCTGGAGTGGGGGGCCCGGAGATACGCAGTATTTT
CAWSGGPGDTQYF
>NA|TRBJ2-6|TRBV9|TRBD2
TGTGCCAGCAGCCTACAAGCGGGGGGGCCCCCCTCTGGGGCCAACGTCCTGACTTTC
CASSLQAGGPPSGANVLTF
>NA|TRBJ1-5|TRBV4-2|TRBD1
TGTGCCAGCAGCCAAGACGGGACAGGGCAGCCCCAGCATTTT
CASSQDGTGQPQHF
>NA|TRBJ1-1|TRBV14|NA
TGTGCCAGCAGCCAAGTTGGCAGGGGCTTAGTAGTGAACACTGAAGCTTTCTTT
CASSQVGRGLVVNTEAFF
>many|TRBJ2-1|TRBV4-3|NA
TGCGCCAGCAGCCAAGATACAAGTAGAAATGAGCAGTTCTTC
CASSQDTSRNEQFF
>NA|TRBJ1-1|TRBV19|NA
TGTGCCAGTAGTAAGCTGTTCATGAACACTGAAGCTTTCTTT
CASSKLFMNTEAFF
>NA|TRBJ2-1|TRBV7-2|NA
TGTGCCAGCAGCTTAGGGGGGGCGGGTGCCGAATACAATGAGCAGTTCTTC
CASSLGGAGAEYNEQFF
>NA|TRBJ1-4|TRBV7-2|TRBD1
TGTGCCAGCAGCGTAGACAGGGGAACTAATGAAAAACTGTTTTTT
CASSVDRGTNEKLFF
>NA|TRBJ1-1|TRBV27|TRBD1
TGTGCCAGCAGTTCGCCCTCAATACAGGGGGGGACTGAAGCTTTCTTT
CASSSPSIQGGTEAFF
>NA|TRBJ1-1|TRBV7-2|TRBD1
TGTGCCAGCAGACTCCAGGGGGGGGCTGAAGCTTTCTTT
CASRLQGGAEAFF
>NA|TRBJ2-2|TRBV7-9|TRBD1
TGTGCCAGCAGCGGACAGGGGGCGAACACCGGGGAGCTGTTTTTT
CASSGQGANTGELFF
>NA|TRBJ1-6|TRBV5-6|NA
TGTGCCAGCAGCCAGGGCAGGGCTTCCTATAATTCACCCCTCCACTTT
CASSQGRASYNSPLHF
>NA|TRBJ1-2|TRBV6-1|NA
TGTGCCAGCAACGACGCTGGGCAGGGCCGGGTAGGCTACACCTTC
CASNDAGQGRVGYTF
>NA|TRBJ1-1|TRBV6-1|NA
TGTGCCAGCAGTGAATGGGGGCGCGGGAACACTGAAGCTTTCTTT
CASSEWGRGNTEAFF
>NA|TRBJ1-5|TRBV5-4|NA
TGTGCCAGCAGCTTGAAGATGGGAGGGAAATCTCAGCCCCAGCATTTT
CASSLKMGGKSQPQHF
>NA|TRBJ1-2|TRBV5-1|TRBD1
TGCGCCAGCAGCGCTGGGGGTCCGGGACAGGGATTCTATGGCTACACCTTC
CASSAGGPGQGFYGYTF
>NA|TRBJ1-1|TRBV29-1|NA
TGCAGCGTTGAGAGTAGCAGGCCGAACACTGAAGCTTTCTTT
CSVESSRPNTEAFF
>NA|TRBJ2-1|TRBV4-2|NA
TGTGCCAGCAGCCCTAAACAGGGAGGGAGCTCCTACAATGAGCAGTTCTTC
CASSPKQGGSSYNEQFF
>NA|TRBJ2-3|TRBV29-1|NA
TGCAGCGTTGACCAGGGGCCAGGAGATACGCAGTATTTT
CSVDQGPGDTQYF
>NA|TRBJ1-1|TRBV30|NA
TGTGCCTGGAGTGTACGGCCACTGAACACTGAAGCTTTCTTT
CAWSVRPLNTEAFF
>NA|TRBJ2-3|TRBV19|NA
TGTGCCAGTAGTATGGTAGCAGATGGAACAGATACGCAGTATTTT
CASSMVADGTDTQYF
>NA|TRBJ1-1|TRBV7-8|NA
TGTGCCAGCAGAGTGTCGACTATGAACACTGAAGCTTTCTTT
CASRVSTMNTEAFF
>NA|TRBJ2-5|TRBV7-2|TRBD2
TGTGCCAGCAGCTTAGTAACTAGCGCACCCCTGGGGACCCAGTACTTC
CASSLVTSAPLGTQYF
>NA|TRBJ1-1|TRBV7-2|NA
TGTGCCAGCAGCTTATGGGGGGGTCGGAACACTGAAGCTTTCTTT
CASSLWGGRNTEAFF
>once|TRBJ2-3|TRBV9|TRBD2
TGTGCCAGCAGCGTAGTCGGCGGGAGTTTGGGAGATACGCAGTATTTT
CASSVVGGSLGDTQYF
>NA|TRBJ2-1|TRBV6-1|NA
TGTGCCAGCAGTCCGACGGCAGTAGGCTTGGATGAGCAGTTCTTC
CASSPTAVGLDEQFF
>few|TRBJ1-2|TRBV5-1|TRBD1
TGCGCCAGCAGCCTTGGACAGGGTAGTGGCTACACCTTC
CASSLGQGSGYTF
>few|TRBJ2-2|TRBV7-6|NA
TGTGCCAGCAGCTACCTACCGGACAGGAACACCGGGGAGCTGTTTTTT
CASSYLPDRNTGELFF
>NA|TRBJ1-4|TRBV10-3|NA
TGTGCCATCAGTGAATCAGGGTTTTCAACTAATGAAAAACTGTTTTTT
CAISESGFSTNEKLFF